This passage covers 24 T cell receptor beta chains from one sample sequenced in a study of blood T cells in healthy people across ages. The second PCR ran about 7 to 12 cycles with a sample-barcoded 5' primer and J-beta primers. TCRdb re-analysed the 5' RACE reads in MiXCR, keeping a single row per CDR3 protein. Altogether 1.5 million to 2 million distinct CDR3 sequences are present, almost 35% being singletons, with the ten largest covering 10% to 12%. Input material: blood. These receptors all stem from a woman under 40 in good health.

The chain uses TRBV2 and TRBJ2-7; TRBD2 matches 8 bases. V gave up 11 bases and J gave up 5 bases; unmatched junction bases: 8. The CDR3 is 12 amino acids. Germline values: CDR1 SNHLY, CDR2 FYNNEI. The CDR3: CAGGLVPHEQYF. The CDR3 nucleotides read TGTGCCGGGGGACTAGTACCTCACGAGCAGTACTTC.

The chain combines TRBV3-1 with TRBJ2-5, with 8 bases lining up with TRBD2. The CDR3 covers 14 residues. V dropped 3 bases and J dropped 7; count of bases not matched to a gene: 7. The germline V gene has CDR1 LGHDT and CDR2 YNNKEL (reference sequence). The CDR3 bases are TGTGCCAGCAGCCACCGGGAGGGCAGGGTGACCCAGTACTTC. Protein sequence: CASSHREGRVTQYF.

The rearrangement links TRBV5-5 to TRBJ1-2; no reliable D call. Trimming stripped 4 bases from V and 4 bases from J, with 11 bases between. The CDR3 spans 13 residues. Germline loops: CDR1 SGHKS, CDR2 YYEKEE (reference sequence). This CDR3 reads CASSDGALYGYTF. The CDR3, as DNA: TGTGCCAGCAGCGACGGAGCTCTCTATGGCTACACCTTC.

This clonotype showed up many times. The chain carries TRBV4-1 and TRBJ2-5; D not resolved. Germline CDR1 MGHRA, CDR2 YSYEKL. Trimming stripped 0 bases from V and 0 bases from J, with 8 bases between. This CDR3 region has 15 residues. In DNA, the CDR3 is TGCGCCAGCAGCCAAGATCAACGGTACCAAGAGACCCAGTACTTC. Protein product: CASSQDQRYQETQYF.

This chain links TRBV6-1 with TRBJ2-1; possibly TRBD2 for D (5 bases). Germline CDR1 is MNHNS and CDR2 is SASEGT. V was trimmed by 6 bases and J by 3 bases, leaving 15 bases between them. The CDR3 spans 15 residues. The CDR3 loop is CASRLKEVGYNEQFF. In DNA, the CDR3 is TGTGCCAGCAGGTTAAAGGAGGTGGGCTACAATGAGCAGTTCTTC.

This chain links TRBV27 with TRBJ1-2, with D perhaps matching TRBD1 (6 bases). V dropped 5 bases and J dropped 5 bases, with 18 bases sitting between them. The CDR3 runs 15 residues. Germline V gene sequence: CDR1 MNHEY, CDR2 SMNVEV (reference sequence). CDR3 residues: CASSPGQQNPYGYTF. In DNA form, the CDR3 reads TGTGCCAGCAGTCCAGGACAGCAAAACCCTTATGGCTACACCTTC.

This clonotype was counted only a few times. This chain joins TRBV2 and TRBJ2-4; D might be TRBD2 (6 bases). The CDR3 is 13 amino acids. Trimming stripped 10 bases from V and 13 bases from J, with 23 bases between. Germline V lookup: CDR1 SNHLY, CDR2 FYNNEI. This CDR3 is CATTGVAAREQYF. As DNA, the CDR3 is TGTGCCACCACGGGAGTCGCAGCCAGGGAGCAGTACTTC.

This clonotype was seen more than once but under ten times. This chain links TRBV20-1 with TRBJ1-1; D remains ambiguous. The germline V gene has CDR1 DFQATT and CDR2 SNEGSKA (reference sequence). This CDR3 region has 14 residues. The germline V and J ends were trimmed by 5 bases and 3 bases, with 16 bases remaining between them. CDR3: CSAEVAGSYTEAFF. CDR3 sequence (DNA): TGCAGTGCTGAGGTGGCGGGATCGTACACTGAAGCTTTCTTT.

Worth noting for this clonotype: Germline is not matched at one junction end, which may reflect a read error. The J gene is TRBJ2-3, the V gene TRBV4-2, with 9 bases that match TRBD2. The CDR3 spans 17 residues. Germline lookup yields CDR1 LGHNA and CDR2 YNFKEQ. CDR3 protein: CASSLSAGTSIADMQYF. For the CDR3, the DNA is TGTGCCAGCAGCCTAAGCGCAGGGACTAGCATCGCAGATATGCAGTATTTT.

This chain links TRBV20-1 with TRBJ1-2, with TRBD1 identical over 11 bases. V gave up 3 bases and J gave up 10 bases; unmatched junction bases: 10. The CDR3 is made up of 14 amino acids. Germline V CDR1 and CDR2: DFQATT, SNEGSKA (reference sequence). CDR3 coding DNA: TGCAGTGCTAGGGGACAGGGGGTTGCGATGGACTACACCTTC. It is translated as CSARGQGVAMDYTF.

This clonotype appeared a few times. V is TRBV9 and J is TRBJ2-5; 9 nucleotides line up with TRBD2. Trimming cost V 2 bases and J 5 bases; bases outside gene matches: 7. The CDR3 runs to 15 residues. The germline CDR1 and CDR2 sequences are SGDLS and YYNGEE. Written as DNA, the CDR3 is TGTGCCAGCAGCGTCAGCGGGAGGAGGGAGGAGACCCAGTACTTC. This codes for CASSVSGRREETQYF.

The chain combines TRBV29-1 with TRBJ2-3; 10 bases line up with TRBD1. CDR1 and CDR2 from the germline V gene are SQVTM and ANQGSEA. V lost 4 bases to trimming and J lost 1 base; unmatched junction nucleotides: 17. This CDR3 comprises 19 residues. In nucleotides, the CDR3 is TGCAGCGTTGTAATCCCCGGGACAGGGGTCCTCCTACGCACAGATACGCAGTATTTT. Amino acids: CSVVIPGTGVLLRTDTQYF.

CDR3 region: CASSQELVYGYTF. DNA of the CDR3: TGCGCCAGCAGCCAAGAGCTGGTCTATGGCTACACCTTC. The chain carries TRBV4-1 and TRBJ1-2; unclear D gene. Germline assignment: CDR1 MGHRA and CDR2 YSYEKL. The CDR3 spans 13 residues. Trimming took 0 bases from V and 4 from J, leaving 6 bases between them.

This clonotype turned up a few times. The chain couples TRBV13 to TRBJ2-5; 7 bases fit TRBD1. The CDR3 has 15 amino acids. The germline V gene has CDR1 PRHDT and CDR2 FYEKMQ (reference sequence). The trim removed 5 bases at V and 8 bases at J, leaving 14 bases unmatched. The CDR3 bases are TGTGCCAGCAGCCACGGGGACAGACAGAAGAACACCCAGTACTTC. This translates into CASSHGDRQKNTQYF.

The chain carries TRBV5-5 and TRBJ1-2; D perhaps matches TRBD1 (5 bases). Germline V gives CDR1 SGHKS, CDR2 YYEKEE (reference sequence). This CDR3 has 17 residues. V was trimmed by 0 bases and J by 8 bases, leaving 23 bases between them. In DNA form, the CDR3 reads TGTGCCAGCAGCTTGGAAGGCAGGGCCTACTCTTTAGGGGGCTACACCTTC. Translating it yields CASSLEGRAYSLGGYTF.

This chain links TRBV4-1 with TRBJ2-2, with 7 bases fitting TRBD2. The CDR3 runs to 19 residues. Germline V lookup: CDR1 MGHRA, CDR2 YSYEKL. The junction had 18 bases not matched to a gene; V was cut back by 4 bases and J by 4 bases. CDR3 in DNA: TGCGCCAGCAGCCCCTTACGACTTGGCGGGAGCAGCGGCACCGGGGAGCTGTTTTTT. Protein product: CASSPLRLGGSSGTGELFF.

The chain combines TRBV7-8 with TRBJ2-1; 9 nucleotides match TRBD1. Trimming removed 7 bases from V and 13 bases from J; junction bases left unmatched: 20. Germline CDR1 and CDR2: SGHVS and FQNEAQ. CDR3 length equals 16 residues. Here the CDR3 reads CASNLGTGFRQETQFF. CDR3 in DNA: TGTGCCAGCAACTTGGGGACAGGGTTTCGCCAGGAGACCCAGTTCTTC.

This clonotype has just a few counts. The rearrangement joins TRBV2 to TRBJ2-2; TRBD1 aligns across 9 bases. The germline gives CDR1 SNHLY, CDR2 FYNNEI. The CDR3 contains 14 residues. V dropped 6 bases and J dropped 3; count of bases not matched to a gene: 2. Here the CDR3 DNA reads TGTGCCAGCAGCCGGACAGGGGACACCGGGGAGCTGTTTTTT. Its translation: CASSRTGDTGELFF.

This clonotype has just a few counts. This chain connects TRBV4-1 to TRBJ2-1; the match to TRBD2 covers 16 bases. This CDR3 has 18 amino acids. V trimming: 4 bases; J trimming: 7 bases; junction bases outside the gene matches: 10. Germline V gives CDR1 MGHRA, CDR2 YSYEKL. DNA for the CDR3: TGCGCCAGCAGCCTAGGGACTAGCGGGAGGGCCCAGGGGAATGAGCAGTTCTTC. Its translation: CASSLGTSGRAQGNEQFF.

The genes are TRBV2 and TRBJ2-1; 10 bases map to TRBD1. V was clipped by 6 bases and J by 9 bases; unmatched bases: 14. The CDR3 sequence is 16 residues long. Looked up from germline, CDR1 is SNHLY and CDR2 is FYNNEI. CDR3 sequence (DNA): TGTGCCAGCAGCCACAGGAGGGACAGGGGTAAACCTGAGCAGTTCTTC. It translates to CASSHRRDRGKPEQFF.

This chain joins TRBV7-2 and TRBJ1-6; no firm D call. The CDR3 spans 15 residues. The germline CDR1 and CDR2 sequences are SGHTA and FQGNSA. V lost 1 base and J lost 7, with 11 bases in between. The CDR3 DNA sequence: TGTGCCAGCAGCTTAGGCATAGCCAGCAATTCACCCCTCCACTTT. It codes for CASSLGIASNSPLHF.

J is TRBJ1-2 and V is TRBV3-1; TRBD1 might be the D (5 bases). V shed 4 bases and J shed 5 bases, with 14 bases lying between them. Germline V gene sequence: CDR1 LGHDT, CDR2 YNNKEL (reference sequence). This CDR3 contains 14 residues. The CDR3, as DNA: TGTGCCAGCAGCCCGGGACGGGGCCTTTATGGCTACACCTTC. Protein product: CASSPGRGLYGYTF.

This clonotype was seen more than once but under ten times. V gene TRBV29-1 combines with J gene TRBJ2-3; TRBD2 aligns across 7 bases. From germline, CDR1 is SQVTM and CDR2 ANQGSEA. There are 15 residues in the CDR3. J was trimmed by 0 bases and V by 3 bases; bases with no gene match: 6. The CDR3 bases are TGCAGCGTTGACCTAGCGGATTCTAGCACAGATACGCAGTATTTT. It translates to CSVDLADSSTDTQYF.

This clonotype came up a few times. This sequence joins TRBV5-6 and TRBJ2-1; D assignment may be TRBD1 or TRBD2 (5 bases each). Trimming pared 0 bases from V and 0 bases from J, leaving 13 bases between. The CDR3 is 17 residues long. The germline gives CDR1 SGHDT, CDR2 YYEEEE. The CDR3 protein is CASSLAGLASSYNEQFF. Written as DNA, the CDR3 is TGTGCCAGCAGCTTGGCGGGGCTAGCCAGCTCCTACAATGAGCAGTTCTTC.